What follows are 30 T cell receptor beta chains derived from one specimen sequenced in a study of vaccination and CD4 T cells after COVID-19. The Oncomine TCR Beta short-read assay was applied to DNA of cultured CD4+ T cells. TCRdb called the PCR reads again in MiXCR, with one record for every CDR3 protein. The sample lists tens of thousands of distinct CDR3 sequences; around 62% were seen once. These receptors lack a known antigen. Treatment in this sample: approximately nine-day PBMC culture with coronavirus spike peptide pools or control peptides (ViraFEST assay). Sequenced input: CD4+ T cells from blood, cultured in vitro. These receptors came from a human donor who had recovered from COVID-19.

The rearrangement joins TRBV28 to TRBJ2-1; 7 bases map to TRBD1. Germline CDR1 MDHEN, CDR2 SYDVKM. The CDR3 totals 13 residues. V lost 5 bases, J lost 5 bases, and 3 bases stayed unmatched. The CDR3 loop is CASSGTENNEQFF. The CDR3 bases are TGTGCCAGCAGTGGGACAGAAAACAATGAGCAGTTCTTC.

The genes are TRBV20-1 and TRBJ1-1, with 8 bases aligning to TRBD1. The V segment lost 7 bases and the J segment 0 bases; nucleotides outside the gene matches: 10. This CDR3 has 15 amino acids. Germline V gene lookup returns CDR1 DFQATT and CDR2 SNEGSKA (reference sequence). In DNA, the CDR3 is TGCAGTGGACAGGGGAGGGGATCCATGAACACTGAAGCTTTCTTT. Amino acids: CSGQGRGSMNTEAFF.

The chain links TRBV7-9 to TRBJ1-2; no firm D call. Germline CDR1 reads SEHNR; CDR2 reads FQNEAQ (reference sequence). The V end was cut by 3 bases, the J end by 4 bases, with 9 bases between. This CDR3 has 13 amino acids. CDR3 in DNA: TGTGCCAGCAGCTTTTCCGATGGCTATGGCTACACCTTC. Translating it yields CASSFSDGYGYTF.

The chain uses TRBV20-1 and TRBJ1-5; D remains ambiguous. V lost 3 bases and J 2 bases, leaving 11 bases between the germline ends. The CDR3 consists of 14 residues. The V gene's germline CDR1 is DFQATT and CDR2 SNEGSKA (reference sequence). The CDR3, as DNA: TGCAGTGCTAGCCGCACAGACGGCAATCAGCCCCAGCATTTT. It encodes CSASRTDGNQPQHF.

The chain combines TRBV20-1 with TRBJ2-7, with 7 bases aligning to TRBD2. Germline V CDR1 and CDR2: DFQATT, SNEGSKA (reference sequence). The CDR3 loop spans 14 amino acids. The J segment lost 3 bases and the V segment lost 6 bases, leaving 11 bases of the junction unmatched. CDR3 nucleotide sequence: TGCAGTGCCCGGGGCCAGAGCGGGATCTACGAGCAGTACTTC. Amino acids: CSARGQSGIYEQYF.

This clonotype was recorded only once. This chain connects TRBV11-2 to TRBJ2-3, with D uncertain. CDR1 is SGHAT and CDR2 is FQNNGV in the germline V gene. V was cut by 2 bases and J by 1 base, with 10 bases left in between. CDR3 length: 15 amino acids. The CDR3 region is CASSLKAGGTDTQYF. Written as DNA, the CDR3 is TGTGCCAGCAGCTTAAAGGCAGGTGGCACAGATACGCAGTATTTT.

Worth noting for this clonotype: Sequence at one end of the junction differs from germline and may be a read error. The chain recombines TRBV25-1 with TRBJ1-2; D is unclear. This CDR3 comprises 15 residues. Per germline, CDR1 MGHDK and CDR2 SYGVNS. CDR3 DNA sequence: TGTGCCAGCAGTGACCCCAATTCGGTTAACTATGGCTACGCCTTC. Its translation is CASSDPNSVNYGYAF.

This clonotype was seen a single time. This rearrangement joins TRBV27 to TRBJ1-4; D uncertain. The CDR3 runs to 14 residues. Trimming took 2 bases from V and 7 from J, leaving 11 bases between them. Looked up from germline, CDR1 is MNHEY and CDR2 is SMNVEV (reference sequence). The CDR3 DNA follows: TGTGCCAGCAGTTTACGAGGAATAGGTGAAAAACTGTTTTTT. The encoded protein is CASSLRGIGEKLFF.

The J gene is TRBJ1-2, the V gene TRBV19; tentative D call: TRBD1 (5 bases). Germline CDR1 LNHDA, CDR2 SQIVND (reference sequence). The ends were cut back, 6 bases at V and 7 bases at J, with 18 bases in the middle. This CDR3 has 14 residues. Written as DNA, the CDR3 is TGTGCCAGTAGCCAGGAGGCAGGGAGGGGTGGCTACACCTTC. Protein product: CASSQEAGRGGYTF.

The chain carries TRBV27 and TRBJ2-3; unclear D gene. Trimming removed 3 bases from V and 0 bases from J, with 7 bases in between. The CDR3 totals 14 residues. Germline values: CDR1 MNHEY, CDR2 SMNVEV (reference sequence). The CDR3: CASSFAASTDTQYF. DNA for the CDR3: TGTGCCAGCAGTTTCGCGGCTAGCACAGATACGCAGTATTTT.

The V and J genes are TRBV19 and TRBJ1-5, with unresolved D. V was cut by 2 bases and J by 2 bases, with 7 bases left in between. This CDR3 contains 14 residues. Germline V gives CDR1 LNHDA, CDR2 SQIVND (reference sequence). CDR3 nucleotide sequence: TGTGCCAGTAGTATATGGGCCGGCAATCAGCCCCAGCATTTT. Amino acids: CASSIWAGNQPQHF.

This clonotype has just a few counts. This chain links TRBV7-2 with TRBJ1-3; unclear D gene. The CDR3 has 17 amino acids. CDR1 is SGHTA, CDR2 FQGNSA, per germline. V lost 1 base and J 0 bases, leaving 13 bases between the germline ends. CDR3 in amino acids: CASSLVGQTSSGNTIYF. CDR3 sequence (DNA): TGTGCCAGCAGCTTAGTAGGGCAGACCTCCTCTGGAAACACCATATATTTT.

The chain is built from TRBV4-2 and TRBJ2-3, with 12 bases aligning to TRBD2. Per the germline V gene, CDR1 is LGHNA and CDR2 is YNFKEQ. This CDR3 comprises 17 residues. J gave up 5 bases and V 1 base, and 7 bases lay outside the gene matches. This CDR3 is CASSQATSGRWEDTQYF. CDR3 DNA sequence: TGTGCCAGCAGCCAAGCGACTAGCGGGAGATGGGAAGATACGCAGTATTTT.

The rearrangement joins TRBV3-1 to TRBJ1-6; TRBD1 is a possible D gene (5 bases). Trimming left V 4 bases short and J 5 bases short, with 12 bases between. CDR3 length: 15 residues. CDR1 and CDR2 from the germline V gene are LGHDT and YNNKEL (reference sequence). As DNA, the CDR3 is TGTGCCAGCAGCCTCCGGGACGGTAATAATTCACCCCTCCACTTT. Residues: CASSLRDGNNSPLHF.

The chain employs TRBV19 and TRBJ2-1, with 10 bases aligning to TRBD2. Germline assignment: CDR1 LNHDA and CDR2 SQIVND (reference sequence). The CDR3 spans 19 residues. Trimming cost V 4 bases and J 2 bases; bases outside gene matches: 14. The CDR3 sequence is CASSKAEREGQRAYNEQFF. Here the CDR3 DNA reads TGTGCCAGTAGTAAAGCGGAGCGGGAGGGCCAGAGAGCCTACAATGAGCAGTTCTTC.

The chain joins TRBV20-1 to TRBJ1-5, with unresolved D. The germline V and J ends were trimmed by 0 bases and 11 bases, with 20 bases remaining between them. Germline V gives CDR1 DFQATT, CDR2 SNEGSKA (reference sequence). This CDR3 contains 15 residues. The DNA of the CDR3 is TGCAGTGCTAGAGATCTTAGGGTGGGGTCCGGGGCCCAGCATTTT. It codes for CSARDLRVGSGAQHF.

This clonotype was counted between two and nine times. The rearrangement uses TRBV5-5 and TRBJ2-5; D is undetermined. In germline, CDR1 is SGHKS, CDR2 YYEKEE (reference sequence). V was clipped by 4 bases and J by 1 base, with 11 bases between them. This CDR3 has 14 residues. The CDR3 DNA reads TGTGCCAGCAGCGCGTTACTCAGCCAAGAGACCCAGTACTTC. Its protein is CASSALLSQETQYF.

The V gene is TRBV28, the J gene TRBJ1-1; D is unclear. Trimming took off 5 bases at V and 9 bases at J, with 13 bases between the two ends. There are 12 residues in the CDR3. CDR1 MDHEN and CDR2 SYDVKM come from the germline V gene. As DNA, the CDR3 is TGTGCCAGCAGTCAATTGACGGGGAAAGCTTTCTTT. Its translation is CASSQLTGKAFF.

The chain recombines TRBV5-4 with TRBJ2-5; TRBD1 aligns across 8 bases. In germline, CDR1 is SGHNT, CDR2 YYREEE (reference sequence). The junction had 2 bases not matched to a gene; V was cut back by 1 base and J by 0 bases. The CDR3 is made up of 15 amino acids. The CDR3 coding sequence is TGTGCCAGCAGCTTGAACAGGGGGAACCAAGAGACCCAGTACTTC. Protein: CASSLNRGNQETQYF. The full variable domain, with the rest looked up from reference TRBV5-4 and TRBJ2-5, is ETGVTQSPTHLIKTRGQQVTLRCSSQSGHNTVSWYQQALGQGPQFIFQYYREEENGRGNFPPRFSGLQFPNYSSELNVNALELDDSALYLCASSLNRGNQETQYFGPGTRLLVL.

This clonotype showed up just a few times. CDR3 region: CASSQTSGANYGYTF. The CDR3 bases are TGTGCCAGCAGCCAAACGTCCGGGGCTAACTATGGCTACACCTTC. V usage is TRBV7-9 and J usage is TRBJ1-2; D uncertain. Trimming removed 5 bases from V and 0 bases from J, with 13 bases in between. Looked up from germline, CDR1 is SEHNR and CDR2 is FQNEAQ (reference sequence). There are 15 residues in the CDR3.

This chain joins TRBV9 and TRBJ2-5, with D perhaps being TRBD1 or TRBD2 (5 bases each). CDR3 length equals 15 residues. The V gene's germline CDR1 is SGDLS and CDR2 YYNGEE. V was shortened by 3 bases and J by 5 bases, with 17 bases between the two germline ends. The CDR3 DNA sequence: TGTGCCAGCAGCGCGGGGCCGGGCTTCCGGGAGACCCAGTACTTC. Protein: CASSAGPGFRETQYF.

This clonotype was seen just once. V and J are TRBV25-1 and TRBJ2-1; D is possibly TRBD1 or TRBD2 (7 bases each). The CDR3 consists of 15 residues. V gave up 6 bases and J gave up 2 bases, with 14 bases separating them. CDR1 MGHDK and CDR2 SYGVNS come from the germline V gene. This CDR3 reads CASRHQGGPYNEQFF. As DNA, the CDR3 is TGTGCCAGCAGGCACCAGGGGGGGCCCTACAATGAGCAGTTCTTC.

V is TRBV24-1 and J is TRBJ1-1, with 7 bases aligning to TRBD1. CDR1 and CDR2 (germline): KGHDR, SFDVKD. This CDR3 is 16 amino acids long. V shed 7 bases, J shed 5 bases, and the junction held 15 bases outside the gene matches. CDR3 in DNA: TGTGCCACCAGAGCTACAAACAGGGGCACCTTGACTGAAGCTTTCTTT. Its translation: CATRATNRGTLTEAFF.

This chain joins TRBV7-8 and TRBJ1-5, with TRBD1 identical over 7 bases. This CDR3 comprises 15 residues. J was trimmed by 4 bases and V by 1 base; bases with no gene match: 4. Germline assignment: CDR1 SGHVS and CDR2 FQNEAQ. DNA of the CDR3: TGTGCCAGCAGCTTAGAGGGACAGAGAAATCAGCCCCAGCATTTT. It translates to CASSLEGQRNQPQHF.

This clonotype is a singleton in its sample. This sequence joins TRBV12-3 or TRBV12-4 and TRBJ1-1; tentative D call: TRBD1 (6 bases). The CDR3 loop spans 13 amino acids. Trimming shortened V by 1 base and J by 7 bases, and 10 bases separated the two germline ends. CDR3 sequence (DNA): TGTGCCAGCAGTTTAGACAGGGTAGTTGAAGCTTTCTTT. Its translation: CASSLDRVVEAFF.

This clonotype has a handful of counts. The chain links TRBV20-1 to TRBJ1-2, with D perhaps matching TRBD1 (5 bases). V was pared by 0 bases and J by 7 bases, with 15 bases between. This CDR3 is built from 14 residues. Germline V gene sequence: CDR1 DFQATT, CDR2 SNEGSKA (reference sequence). In DNA form, the CDR3 reads TGCAGTGCTAGAGATATAGGGGAATCGGGTGGCTACACCTTC. Protein product: CSARDIGESGGYTF.

This clonotype was observed a few times. The V and J genes are TRBV15 and TRBJ2-7; TRBD1 matches 8 bases. This CDR3 comprises 15 residues. Germline-derived CDR1 and CDR2 are LNHNV and YYDKDF (reference sequence). The V and J ends lost 0 bases and 6 bases, in that order; junction bases with no gene match: 7. The chain's CDR3 is CATSRDRGRLSEQYF. The CDR3 DNA reads as TGTGCCACCAGCAGAGACAGGGGGCGTCTCAGCGAGCAGTACTTC.

This rearrangement joins TRBV19 to TRBJ1-1, with 7 bases matching TRBD1. V gave up 5 bases and J gave up 2 bases; unmatched junction bases: 5. The CDR3 consists of 14 residues. Looked up from germline, CDR1 is LNHDA and CDR2 is SQIVND (reference sequence). The CDR3 DNA follows: TGTGCCAGTAGTGTCTCAGGGGGTAACACTGAAGCTTTCTTT. Translating it yields CASSVSGGNTEAFF.

This rearrangement joins TRBV6-5 to TRBJ1-6; TRBD1 matches at 8 bases. Trimming removed 2 bases from V and 9 bases from J; junction bases left unmatched: 3. The CDR3 length is 14 residues. From germline, CDR1 is MNHEY and CDR2 SVGAGI. The CDR3 reads CASSYDRGSSPLHF. In nucleotides, the CDR3 is TGTGCCAGCAGTTACGACAGGGGTAGTTCACCCCTCCACTTT.

The V gene is TRBV20-1, the J gene TRBJ2-7; 7 nucleotides align to TRBD1. The V and J ends lost 6 bases and 2 bases, in that order; junction bases with no gene match: 10. CDR3 length: 14 residues. The V gene's germline CDR1 is DFQATT and CDR2 SNEGSKA (reference sequence). The DNA for the CDR3 is TGCAGTGCCGTGGACAGGCGAAAACCCTACGAGCAGTACTTC. Translating gives CSAVDRRKPYEQYF.